These 5 T cell receptor beta chains originate from one sample sequenced in a study of brain T cells in children with intractable seizures. Assay used: immunoSEQ multiplex PCR; TCRdb lists only in-frame clones, some missing. In the table there are 340,000 or so clones, roughly 93% of which are singletons. The time point here: blood from clinic visit 5 months post-surgery; TSC patient then seizure free. The sequenced sample was peripheral blood, obtained 5 to 6 months after surgery. The receptors come from a boy younger than two with tuberous sclerosis and intractable seizures.

V usage is TRBV5-6 and J usage is TRBJ2-1; D gene ambiguous. This CDR3 has 11 amino acids. CDR1 is SGHDT and CDR2 is YYEEEE in the germline V gene. Trimming removed 7 bases at V and 8 bases at J, with 10 bases between. This CDR3 reads CASGAADEQFF. CDR3 DNA sequence: TGTGCCAGCGGCGCGGCTGATGAGCAGTTCTTC.

In nucleotides, the CDR3 is TGTGCCAGCACTATGTCGGGAGGGCCTCGCACAGATACGCAGTATTTT. This translates into CASTMSGGPRTDTQYF. The chain combines TRBV7-8 with TRBJ2-3; 8 bases are shared with TRBD2. Germline-derived CDR1 and CDR2 are SGHVS and FQNEAQ. There are 16 residues in the CDR3. With V trimmed by 7 bases and J by 1 base, 10 bases remained unmatched.

The rearrangement joins TRBV19 to TRBJ2-7, with a tentative D call TRBD2 (6 bases). V was cut by 5 bases and J by 5 bases, with 16 bases left in between. This CDR3 has 14 amino acids. Per germline, CDR1 LNHDA and CDR2 SQIVND (reference sequence). CDR3 in DNA: TGTGCCAGTAGTTTCGGGGGAGGAAGGAACGAGCAGTACTTC. This gives the protein CASSFGGGRNEQYF.

This chain connects TRBV27 to TRBJ1-1, with 7 bases identical to TRBD1. Germline assignment: CDR1 MNHEY and CDR2 SMNVEV (reference sequence). CDR3 length equals 15 residues. The junction had 7 bases not matched to a gene; V was cut back by 5 bases and J by 1 base. CDR3 nucleotides: TGTGCCAGCAGTCTGGGACAGACTGGGAACACTGAAGCTTTCTTT. The encoded protein is CASSLGQTGNTEAFF.

The rearrangement joins TRBV2 to TRBJ2-2; 10 nucleotides line up with TRBD2. Trimming removed 4 bases from V and 3 bases from J; junction bases left unmatched: 11. CDR3 length equals 18 residues. Germline CDR1 and CDR2: SNHLY and FYNNEI. CDR3 nucleotides: TGTGCCAGCAGTGGGCTAGCGGGAGAGGCGAGGTACACCGGGGAGCTGTTTTTT. Its translation: CASSGLAGEARYTGELFF.